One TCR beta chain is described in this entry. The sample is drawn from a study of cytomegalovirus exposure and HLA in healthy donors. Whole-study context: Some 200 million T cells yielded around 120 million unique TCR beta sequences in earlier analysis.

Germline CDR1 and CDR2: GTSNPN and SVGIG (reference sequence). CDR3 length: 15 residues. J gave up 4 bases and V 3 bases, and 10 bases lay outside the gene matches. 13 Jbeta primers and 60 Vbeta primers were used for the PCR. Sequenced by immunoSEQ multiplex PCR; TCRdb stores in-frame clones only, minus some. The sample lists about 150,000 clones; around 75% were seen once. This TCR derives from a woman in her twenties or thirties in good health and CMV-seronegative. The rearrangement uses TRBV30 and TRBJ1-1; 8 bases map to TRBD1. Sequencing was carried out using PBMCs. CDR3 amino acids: CAWSSKTGQGTEAFF. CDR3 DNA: TGTGCCTGGAGCAGCAAAACAGGACAGGGCACTGAAGCTTTCTTT. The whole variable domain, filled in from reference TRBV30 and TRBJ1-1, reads SQTIHQWPATLVQPVGSPLSLECTVEGTSNPNLYWYRQAAGRGLQLLFYSVGIGQISSEVPQNLSASRPQDRQFILSSKKLLLSDSGFYLCAWSSKTGQGTEAFFGQGTRLTVV.